This T cell receptor (beta chain) appears in the sequencing data of a study of human T cells and chemical hapten exposure. Study-wide background: Minor volume differences among pooled libraries chiefly drove per-sample TCR yield variation.

Whole-study results and caveats: Expanded TCRs created a significantly greater count of big CDR3 similarity clusters than controls did. Healthy individuals' immune responses may differ from those of donors, who had alopecia.

This clonotype was observed many times. Its target is not known. As for time point: patch test 2, 6 weeks after DPC sensitization. The treatment was: therapeutic diphenylcyclopropenone sensitization with weekly scalp DPC. Blood collection happened ahead of applying each patch test. MiXCR, applied by TCRdb to the RACE reads, yields one record per CDR3 protein. The sample lists some 350,000 distinct CDR3 sequences, just under 6.5% seen once, with about 6% in the top ten. The sequence was obtained from a woman aged 18-29 years with alopecia areata. Some clones in this sample may be carry-over from other donors' samples. This specimen was whole blood, taken in connection with sensitization to the hapten diphenylcyclopropenone (DPC).

In DNA form, the CDR3 reads TGTGCCAGCAGTCGACGGCCCCCGGGACAGAGGACAATGAACACTGAAGCTTTCTTT. This gives the protein CASSRRPPGQRTMNTEAFF. This chain joins TRBV6-1 and TRBJ1-1, with 7 bases that match TRBD1. V was pared by 5 bases and J by 0 bases, with 18 bases of the junction left unmatched. Per germline, CDR1 MNHNS and CDR2 SASEGT. There are 19 residues in the CDR3.